The present T cell receptor (beta chain) was sequenced within a study of blood T cell repertoires in COVID-19. About the research overall: The samples span acute and convalescent COVID-19 from the United States, Italy and Spain. The cDNA or gDNA used as material had been derived from T cells, B-cell-depleted T cells, or PBMCs.

Per the study methods: Cell counts per sample came from amplifying reference gene primers. Repertoires were generated with immunoSEQ multiplex PCR, while TCRdb's copy carries only in-frame clones and drops some. V, J and clone size are taken as reported in that table, and D and trimming were inferred from the DNA itself. The table includes some 70,000 clones, more than 75% detected once. The receptor's source is a man aged 50 to 60 with active COVID-19. Sequenced: peripheral blood.

The CDR3 DNA reads as TGCGCCAGCTCAAAATCCGGGGATTACAATGAGCAGTTCTTC. Translating gives CASSKSGDYNEQFF. The chain employs TRBV5-1 and TRBJ2-1, with a tentative D call TRBD2 (5 bases). Germline CDR1 SGHRS, CDR2 YFSETQ. Deletions cut 7 bases from V and 4 bases from J, with 15 bases between. This CDR3 is 14 amino acids long.